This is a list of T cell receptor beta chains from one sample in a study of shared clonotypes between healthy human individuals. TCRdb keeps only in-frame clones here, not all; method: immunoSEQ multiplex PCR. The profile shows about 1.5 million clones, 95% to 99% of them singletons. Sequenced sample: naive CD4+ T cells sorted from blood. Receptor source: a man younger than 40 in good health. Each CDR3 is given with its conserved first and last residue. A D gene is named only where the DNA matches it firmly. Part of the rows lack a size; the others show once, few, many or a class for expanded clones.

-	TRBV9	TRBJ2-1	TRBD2	CASSGTSGPTIEQFF	TGTGCCAGCAGCGGCACTAGCGGACCTACAATTGAGCAGTTCTTC
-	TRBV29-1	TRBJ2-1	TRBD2	CSVVGLAGVNEQFF	TGCAGCGTCGTAGGACTAGCGGGAGTGAATGAGCAGTTCTTC
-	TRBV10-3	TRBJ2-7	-	CAISESGVGPVEQYF	TGTGCCATCAGTGAGTCTGGCGTGGGACCCGTCGAGCAGTACTTC
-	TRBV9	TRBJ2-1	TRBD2	CASSVGTSGYNEQFF	TGTGCCAGCAGCGTAGGGACTAGCGGGTACAATGAGCAGTTCTTC
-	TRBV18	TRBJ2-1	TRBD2	CASSPLGSGASYNEQFF	TGTGCCAGCTCACCCCTAGGTAGCGGGGCTTCCTACAATGAGCAGTTCTTC
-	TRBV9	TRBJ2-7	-	CASSDRDGLYEQYF	TGTGCCAGCAGCGACCGGGACGGATTATACGAGCAGTACTTC
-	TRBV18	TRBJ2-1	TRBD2	CASSPIRGEGNEQFF	TGTGCCAGCTCACCGATACGGGGGGAAGGCAATGAGCAGTTCTTC
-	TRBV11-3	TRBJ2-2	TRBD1	CASSRTGAGELFF	TGTGCCAGCAGCCGGACAGGGGCCGGGGAGCTGTTTTTT
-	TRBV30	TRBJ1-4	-	CAGQNEKLFF	TGTGCCGGACAGAATGAAAAACTGTTTTTT
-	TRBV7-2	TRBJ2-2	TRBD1	CASSPGQLITGELFF	TGTGCCAGCAGCCCGGGACAGCTTATCACCGGGGAGCTGTTTTTT
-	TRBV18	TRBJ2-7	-	CASALVFEQYF	TGTGCCAGCGCTCTCGTATTTGAGCAGTACTTC
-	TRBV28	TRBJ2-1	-	CASSDTSYNEQFF	TGTGCCAGCAGTGACACATCCTACAATGAGCAGTTCTTC
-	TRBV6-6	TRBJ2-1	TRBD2	CASRTGLAGEGEQFF	TGTGCCAGCAGAACGGGACTAGCGGGAGAGGGTGAGCAGTTCTTC
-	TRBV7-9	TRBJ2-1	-	CASTGVPWPNEQFF	TGTGCCAGCACCGGGGTTCCTTGGCCAAATGAGCAGTTCTTC
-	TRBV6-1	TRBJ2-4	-	CASSLDVDIQYF	TGTGCCAGCAGTCTCGACGTGGACATTCAGTACTTC
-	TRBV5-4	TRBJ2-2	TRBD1	CASSLVPGGVNTGELFF	TGTGCCAGCAGCTTGGTCCCAGGGGGCGTAAACACCGGGGAGCTGTTTTTT
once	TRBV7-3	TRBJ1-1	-	CASMKAYNTEAFF	TGTGCCAGCATGAAGGCCTACAACACTGAAGCTTTCTTT
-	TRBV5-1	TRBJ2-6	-	CASSFGQTSGANVLTF	TGCGCCAGCAGCTTCGGACAAACCTCTGGGGCCAACGTCCTGACTTTC
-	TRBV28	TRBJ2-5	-	CASSFRGSGGTQYF	TGTGCCAGCAGTTTCAGGGGTAGTGGGGGGACCCAGTACTTC
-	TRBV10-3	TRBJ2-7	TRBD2	CAISRTSEQYF	TGTGCCATCAGTCGGACTAGCGAACAGTACTTC
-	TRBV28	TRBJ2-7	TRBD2	CASTGTLGREKFDEQYF	TGTGCCAGCACTGGGACCCTTGGGAGGGAGAAGTTCGACGAGCAGTACTTC
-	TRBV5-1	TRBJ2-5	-	CASSFGTDLLGTQYF	TGCGCCAGCAGCTTTGGGACGGACCTCTTGGGGACCCAGTACTTC
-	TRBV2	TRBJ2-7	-	CASSYTSYEQYF	TGTGCCAGCAGTTACACCTCCTACGAGCAGTACTTC
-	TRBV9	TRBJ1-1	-	CASSKQGAEAFF	TGTGCCAGCAGCAAACAGGGCGCTGAAGCTTTCTTT
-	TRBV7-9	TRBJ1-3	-	CASSFQRSGNTIYF	TGTGCCAGCAGCTTCCAGCGCTCTGGAAACACCATATATTTT
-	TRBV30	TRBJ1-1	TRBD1	CAGTGENTEAFF	TGTGCCGGCACAGGGGAGAACACTGAAGCTTTCTTT
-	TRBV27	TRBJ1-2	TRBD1	CASSLGTGNYGYTF	TGTGCCAGCAGTTTGGGGACAGGGAACTATGGCTACACCTTC
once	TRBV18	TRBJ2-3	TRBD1	CASSPLGGPSTDTQYF	TGTGCCAGCTCGCCCCTAGGGGGCCCTAGCACAGATACGCAGTATTTT
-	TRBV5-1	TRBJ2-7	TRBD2	CASSLALASGNSYEQYF	TGCGCCAGCAGCTTGGCCTTGGCTAGCGGGAACTCCTACGAGCAGTACTTC
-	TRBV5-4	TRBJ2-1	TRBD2	CASSLWASGNEQFF	TGTGCCAGCAGCTTGTGGGCTAGCGGGAATGAGCAGTTCTTC
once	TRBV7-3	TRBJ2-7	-	CASKADPSSYEQYF	TGTGCCAGCAAGGCGGACCCCAGCTCCTACGAGCAGTACTTC
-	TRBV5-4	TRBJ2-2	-	CASSIQGPPGELFF	TGTGCCAGCAGCATTCAGGGTCCACCCGGGGAGCTGTTTTTT
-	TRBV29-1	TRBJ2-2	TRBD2	CSARAGGDTGELFF	TGCAGCGCTCGTGCGGGAGGGGACACCGGGGAGCTGTTTTTT
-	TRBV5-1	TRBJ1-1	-	CASSLAWSDGRRTEVFF	TGCGCCAGCAGCTTGGCCTGGTCGGACGGACGTCGGACTGAAGTTTTCTTT
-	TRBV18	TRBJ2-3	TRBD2	CASSPLAGGPITDTQYF	TGTGCCAGCTCACCCCTAGCGGGAGGGCCTATCACAGATACGCAGTATTTT
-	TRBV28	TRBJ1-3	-	CASSLRPGASGNTIYF	TGTGCCAGCAGTTTACGCCCCGGGGCCTCTGGAAACACCATATATTTT
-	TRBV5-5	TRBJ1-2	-	CASSAGAPVGVGYTF	TGTGCCAGCAGCGCGGGGGCCCCGGTGGGGGTCGGCTACACCTTC
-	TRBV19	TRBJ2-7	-	CASSPALNRAGEQYF	TGTGCCAGTAGTCCCGCTTTGAACAGGGCTGGCGAGCAGTACTTC
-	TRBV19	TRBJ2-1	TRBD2	CASSIANGAGGYNEQFF	TGTGCCAGTAGTATCGCTAACGGAGCGGGAGGGTACAATGAGCAGTTCTTC
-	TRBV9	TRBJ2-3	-	CASSAPVSWLTDTQYF	TGTGCCAGCAGCGCCCCTGTGAGTTGGCTCACAGATACGCAGTATTTT